This TCR beta chain was sequenced in a study of spatial heterogeneity in lung cancer. The CDR3 loop spans 12 amino acids. Germline CDR1 is DFQATT and CDR2 is SNEGSKA (reference sequence). V was cut by 6 bases and J by 1 base, with 8 bases left in between. The time point: sample taken at primary tumor resection. In each case, whole RNA from tumor, nontumor lung or frozen PBMC was sequenced unsorted. This clonotype has a count of ten or more. Using its own MiXCR run on the 5' RACE reads, TCRdb lists one record per CDR3 protein. The table records 50,000 or so distinct CDR3 sequences, less than 8.5% of them present only once.

This chain joins TRBV20-1 and TRBJ2-3; TRBD2 is a possible D gene (7 bases). The receptor's source is a female donor with early-stage non-small cell lung cancer. The sequencing here drew on PBMCs, taken at surgery. The CDR3 spells CSAGGRTDTQYF. The CDR3 DNA follows: TGCAGTGCCGGGGGGCGCACAGATACGCAGTATTTT.